This T cell receptor beta chain was obtained from a study of blood T cell repertoires in COVID-19 (TCRdb year 2020). About the investigation overall: Samples from collaborators originated in the United States, Italy and Spain and spanned both the acute and convalescent phases of COVID-19. The prospective study material was composed of cDNA or gDNA derived from T cells, B-cell-depleted T cells, or PBMCs. Where available, HLA class I and class II types were obtained from metadata supplied by the sample provider rather than from assay-based typing. The dataset comprised deeply sampled blood TCRbeta repertoires from subjects exposed to, actively infected with, or recovered from COVID-19. The repertoires were released in a freely available public database meant as a resource for research on the immune response to SARS-CoV-2. Samples came from the ongoing ImmuneRACE study (first 160 participants) plus 1,254 subjects from 6 global collaborators. A de-identified subject ID, COVID-19 status, age in years and sex were almost always included in the sample metadata.

The immunoSEQ Assay, a bias-controlled multiplex PCR, was used to amplify TCRbeta CDR3 regions from genomic DNA. Under the source paper's analysis protocol: The number of nucleated cells in each sample was estimated by amplification of reference gene primers within the assay. Sequence reads were collapsed and filtered to measure the absolute abundance of every unique TCRbeta CDR3 rearrangement. For each sample, productive Simpson clonality was calculated as the square root of Simpson's diversity index over productive rearrangements. Held by TCRdb, this immuneACCESS table contains in-frame sequences only and omits some clones. Under half of the omission traces to an unresolved V gene where checked; the cause of the rest is unknown. That table furnishes V, J and clone size, whereas the DNA furnished D and trimming. The sample table contains approximately 210,000 clones; only one count was recorded for around 86% of them. The ten largest make up just under 9% of the sample.

From V the trimming removes 3 bases and from J it removes 6 bases, while the gene matches leave 3 bases of the junction unaccounted for. The CDR3 holds 14 amino acids from the cysteine to the phenylalanine. This entry keeps only the CDR3 DNA: 42 bases, framed from base 1. CDR1 SGDLS and CDR2 YYNGEE are derived from the germline V gene. The full study reports these points: The quantity of clinical and demographic metadata differed by source and by participant and was supplied without curation.

Turning to this clone: Its cognate antigen has yet to be identified. No clone much larger than this one lies a single base away; base qualities are absent.

Participants in the prospective study were enrolled through a virtual design, were aged roughly 18 to 90 years, and lived in roughly 24 United States geographic areas. To assign participants to cohorts, the prospective study relied on clinical history that participants themselves reported in a screening survey and a study questionnaire. In the prospective study, whole blood, serum and a nasopharyngeal or oropharyngeal swab were collected from each participant by mobile phlebotomists. Additional blood draws and questionnaires over an approximately two-month period could optionally be provided by prospective study participants. Before DNA extraction, blood samples from the prospective study were shipped at room temperature or frozen.

The sample was PBMCs or T cells enriched from blood (not recorded which). The clonotype comes from a woman aged 50 to 60 with acute COVID-19. The sequence joins TRBV9 to TRBJ1-6; TRBD1 aligns with 7 central bases. This receptor has the CDR3 CASSARGVNSPLHF. The sequenced DNA is TGTGCCAGCAGCGCCAGGGGGGTTAATTCACCCCTCCACTTT. Joined to the reference TRBV9 and TRBJ1-6 proteins, this CDR3 gives the full variable domain: DSGVTQTPKHLITATGQRVTLRCSPRSGDLSVYWYQQSLDQGLQFLIQYYNGEERAKGNILERFSAQQFPDLHSELNLSSLELGDSALYFCASSARGVNSPLHFGNGTRLTVT.